A single sample gave rise to the 22 T cell receptor beta chains below, sequenced in a study of blood T cell repertoires in COVID-19. Sequencing used immunoSEQ multiplex PCR; TCRdb keeps in-frame clones, though not all of them. The sample has 240,000 or so clones; 70% to 90% are singletons. Specimen: PBMCs or T cells enriched from blood (not recorded which). These receptors all come from a woman in her 40s with acute COVID-19.

The chain combines TRBV21-1 with TRBJ1-1. TRBV21-1 is a recognized pseudogene. The CDR3 is made up of 15 amino acids. The CDR3 loop reads CASSKCGLAYTEAFF. CDR3 DNA sequence: TGTGCCAGCAGCAAATGCGGGTTAGCTTACACTGAAGCTTTCTTT.

The genes are TRBV21-1 and TRBJ1-1. TRBV21-1 is a pseudogene. This CDR3 region has 12 residues. The CDR3, as DNA: TGTGCCAGCAGCCCCGTGAACACTGAAGCTTTCTTT. Protein product: CASSPVNTEAFF.

This sequence joins TRBV5-5 and TRBJ2-3, with 9 bases aligning to TRBD1. The CDR3 sequence is 16 residues long. CDR1 is SGHKS, CDR2 YYEKEE, per germline (reference sequence). Losses at the gene ends were 4 bases for V and 3 bases for J; bases not matched to a gene: 9. This chain's CDR3 is CASSTRTGVGTDTQYF. Here the CDR3 DNA reads TGTGCCAGCAGCACCCGGACAGGGGTTGGGACAGATACGCAGTATTTT.

The V gene is TRBV9, the J gene TRBJ2-3; a possible D gene is TRBD2 (5 bases). The CDR3 is made up of 18 amino acids. Germline loops: CDR1 SGDLS, CDR2 YYNGEE. The V end was cut by 3 bases, the J end by 0 bases, with 20 bases between. The CDR3 spells CASSETRTEVDSTDTQYF. The CDR3 DNA reads TGTGCCAGCAGCGAGACTCGGACGGAGGTGGACAGCACAGATACGCAGTATTTT.

J is TRBJ2-1 and V is TRBV3-1 (or the pseudogene TRBV3-2); 7 bases map to TRBD2. The CDR3 runs to 16 residues. V gave up 7 bases and J gave up 8 bases; unmatched junction bases: 17. Germline CDR1 LGHDT, CDR2 YNNKEL (reference sequence). CDR3 nucleotides: TGTGCCAGCACCCCCTCGTCGGGAGGCGTGGGGGATGAGCAGTTCTTC. Its translation: CASTPSSGGVGDEQFF.

The chain employs TRBV9 and TRBJ2-4; TRBD2 matches at 8 bases. CDR1 is SGDLS and CDR2 is YYNGEE in the germline V gene. The CDR3 runs to 15 residues. Trimming took 3 bases from V and 5 from J; bases not matched to a gene: 7. The CDR3 DNA reads as TGTGCCAGCAGCGGACTCGGGACTAGTCAAAACATTCAGTACTTC. It is translated as CASSGLGTSQNIQYF.

This chain joins TRBV11-2 and TRBJ2-7; D remains unclear. The CDR3 is made up of 14 amino acids. CDR1 SGHAT and CDR2 FQNNGV come from the germline V gene. V was shortened by 2 bases and J by 2 bases, with 10 bases between the two germline ends. The CDR3: CASSLTPNTYEQYF. Here the CDR3 DNA reads TGTGCCAGCAGCTTAACTCCCAATACCTACGAGCAGTACTTC.

V is TRBV24-1 and J is TRBJ2-1, with TRBD2 matching over 11 bases. Germline CDR1 reads KGHDR; CDR2 reads SFDVKD. This CDR3 contains 17 residues. J was trimmed by 1 base and V by 5 bases; bases with no gene match: 6. The CDR3 coding sequence is TGTGCCACCAGTGTACCTACTAGCGGGAGTTCCTACAATGAGCAGTTCTTC. It codes for CATSVPTSGSSYNEQFF.

The chain has TRBV3-1 (or the pseudogene TRBV3-2) and TRBJ2-1; 9 bases fit TRBD2. Germline CDR1 is LGHDT and CDR2 is YNNKEL (reference sequence). V dropped 1 base and J dropped 6; count of bases not matched to a gene: 7. CDR3 length: 16 amino acids. The CDR3 reads CASSQGAGGGGNEQFF. CDR3 DNA sequence: TGTGCCAGCAGCCAAGGAGCTGGCGGGGGGGGCAATGAGCAGTTCTTC.

This clone was observed a single time. The chain has TRBV12-5 and TRBJ1-1; unclear D gene. The CDR3 is made up of 16 amino acids. The V end lost 5 bases, the J end lost 8 bases, and 24 bases lay between the germline ends. CDR1 is LGHNT, CDR2 FRNRAP, per germline. For the CDR3, the DNA is TGTGCTAGTGGTCCCCGGGATCTGGGAGGGTCCAACGAAGCTTTCTTT. Translation gives CASGPRDLGGSNEAFF.

This chain joins TRBV20-1 and TRBJ2-1; D ambiguous. The CDR3 totals 11 residues. Germline CDR1 is DFQATT and CDR2 is SNEGSKA (reference sequence). V gave up 6 bases and J gave up 10 bases, with 13 bases separating them. CDR3 in DNA: TGCAGTGCCTGGAGAGTGAGGGAGCAGTTCTTC. Residues: CSAWRVREQFF.

This chain uses TRBV10-3 with TRBJ2-1; 9 positions match TRBD2. This CDR3 has 15 amino acids. Trimming removed 3 bases from V and 6 bases from J; junction bases left unmatched: 6. Germline CDR1 ENHRY, CDR2 SYGVKD. CDR3 loop: CAISDSGSPINEQFF. CDR3 DNA sequence: TGTGCCATCAGTGATAGCGGGAGTCCTATCAATGAGCAGTTCTTC.

This clone occurred a few times. The chain couples TRBV10-3 to TRBJ2-7; D is unresolved. Germline V gene data show CDR1 as ENHRY and CDR2 as SYGVKD. V was shortened by 4 bases and J by 6 bases, with 13 bases between the two germline ends. The CDR3 sequence is 13 residues long. The CDR3 coding sequence is TGTGCCATCAGTGGTTCTCACGTGGCCGAGCAGTACTTC. Protein product: CAISGSHVAEQYF.

This chain links TRBV29-1 with TRBJ2-7; TRBD1 matches at 12 bases. CDR1 is SQVTM, CDR2 ANQGSEA, per germline. The CDR3 extends over 15 amino acids. V trimming: 0 bases; J trimming: 4 bases; junction bases outside the gene matches: 4. Here the CDR3 DNA reads TGCAGCGTTGAAGACCGGGACAGGGGGCTTTACGAGCAGTACTTC. As protein: CSVEDRDRGLYEQYF.

This clone was found once. The J gene is TRBJ1-2, the V gene TRBV4-1; 8 nucleotides line up with TRBD1. There are 17 residues in the CDR3. Trimming took 0 bases from V and 2 from J; bases not matched to a gene: 8. CDR1 is MGHRA and CDR2 is YSYEKL in the germline V gene. The CDR3 reads CASSQDRFAGGNYGYTF. The CDR3 nucleotides read TGCGCCAGCAGCCAAGATCGATTCGCAGGGGGCAACTATGGCTACACCTTC.

The chain has TRBV27 and TRBJ2-1, with 7 bases lining up with TRBD1. With 6 bases clipped from V and 9 bases from J, the junction kept 5 bases outside the gene matches. Germline values: CDR1 MNHEY, CDR2 SMNVEV (reference sequence). This CDR3 has 12 amino acids. For the CDR3, the DNA is TGTGCCAGCAGCCAGGGGGTTGTTGAGCAGTTCTTC. As protein: CASSQGVVEQFF.

The chain couples TRBV19 to TRBJ1-3; the D gene is possibly TRBD1 (6 bases). Germline lookup yields CDR1 LNHDA and CDR2 SQIVND (reference sequence). Trimming took off 6 bases at V and 0 bases at J, with 15 bases between the two ends. CDR3 length equals 16 residues. The CDR3 nucleotides read TGTGCCAGTAGGGGGGCTCGCTCCCACTCTGGAAACACCATATATTTT. Translating gives CASRGARSHSGNTIYF.

J is TRBJ2-2 and V is TRBV2; D is unresolved. CDR3 size: 15 residues. V gave up 4 bases and J gave up 4 bases, with 13 bases separating them. Germline V lookup: CDR1 SNHLY, CDR2 FYNNEI. The CDR3 DNA reads as TGTGCCAGCAGTGCTGGGTCTGGGCGCACCGGGGAGCTGTTTTTT. Its protein is CASSAGSGRTGELFF.

The genes are TRBV11-2 and TRBJ1-4, with D unresolved. The germline V gene encodes CDR1 SGHAT and CDR2 FQNNGV. V lost 5 bases and J 3 bases, leaving 13 bases between the germline ends. The CDR3 has 15 residues. CDR3 sequence reads: CASSANTNPNEKLFF. DNA of the CDR3: TGTGCCAGCAGCGCCAATACAAATCCTAATGAAAAACTGTTTTTT.

This rearrangement joins TRBV7-2 to TRBJ2-7; 8 nucleotides agree with TRBD2. There are 16 residues in the CDR3. The trim removed 2 bases at V and 0 bases at J, leaving 6 bases unmatched. Germline V lookup: CDR1 SGHTA, CDR2 FQGNSA. The CDR3 DNA sequence: TGTGCCAGCAGCTTACTCGGCGGGAGGCCCTCCTACGAGCAGTACTTC. Translated: CASSLLGGRPSYEQYF.

CDR3 nucleotide sequence: TGTGCCAGCAGGCAGGGGCCCTACGAGCAGTACTTC. The encoded protein is CASRQGPYEQYF. This chain connects TRBV2 to TRBJ2-7; D may be TRBD1 (6 bases). The germline V gene encodes CDR1 SNHLY and CDR2 FYNNEI. With 6 bases removed from V and 2 bases from J, the gap between germline ends came to 8 bases. There are 12 residues in the CDR3.

The chain recombines TRBV7-9 with TRBJ1-1, with D possibly being TRBD1 (5 bases). Germline V lookup: CDR1 SEHNR, CDR2 FQNEAQ (reference sequence). The V end lost 5 bases, the J end lost 11 bases, and 27 bases lay between the germline ends. This CDR3 has 16 residues. CDR3 sequence reads: CASSPGGRGVTVWAFF. The CDR3 DNA follows: TGTGCCAGCAGCCCTGGGGGGAGAGGTGTCACGGTGTGGGCTTTCTTT.